This TCR beta chain was identified in a study of blood T cell repertoires in COVID-19. The V gene end was trimmed by 2 bases and the J gene end by 7 bases; junction bases not matched to a gene: 7. This CDR3 comprises 17 residues. Germline V gene lookup returns CDR1 MNHEY and CDR2 SMNVEV (reference sequence). Per the study methods: Amplification from reference gene primers served as the basis for estimated nucleated cell counts. Clones were read by immunoSEQ multiplex PCR, and TCRdb kept only the in-frame ones, dropping some. V, J and clone size derive from that table, while D and trimming were established from the DNA sequence. The sample carries 100,000 to 140,000 clones, roughly 83% recorded once.

This rearrangement joins TRBV27 to TRBJ2-1; TRBD2 matches at 14 bases. The sequenced material came from peripheral blood. This TCR came from a human donor in a cohort sampled during active COVID-19. The chain's CDR3 is CASSLKRLAGGGNEQFF. The DNA for the CDR3 is TGTGCCAGCAGTTTAAAGAGACTAGCGGGAGGGGGGAATGAGCAGTTCTTC.